Here is one T cell receptor beta chain with its context. Libraries were prepared by immunoSEQ multiplex PCR; TCRdb keeps only in-frame clonotypes and omits some of them. Seen here are 99,000 or so clones, over 75% observed once, and the top ten hold 0.31%. This entry is derived from a study of OX40 agonist ivuxolimab in advanced cancers. The CDR3 runs 12 residues. V dropped 6 bases and J dropped 3 bases, with 6 bases sitting between them. Germline CDR1 MNHNS, CDR2 SASEGT. Source: CD4+ or CD8+ T cells sorted from blood, taken in a trial of the OX40 agonist ivuxolimab. The V call is TRBV6-1, the J call TRBJ2-1; a possible D gene is TRBD2 (5 bases). This receptor was obtained from an adult with an advanced solid tumor such as melanoma, head and neck, liver or kidney cancer. The CDR3 coding sequence is TGTGCCAGCAGCCGGGGCTACAATGAGCAGTTCTTC. Protein sequence: CASSRGYNEQFF.